This T cell receptor beta chain was captured by sequencing in a study of cytomegalovirus exposure and HLA in healthy donors (dated 2017 in TCRdb). About the investigation overall: An earlier analysis of some 620 of the donors reported 276 Gb of sequence data and 95 million to 130 million unique TCR beta sequences obtained from around 180 million T cells. An early release covering roughly 640 HLA-typed donors comprised about 300 gigabases of sequencing data and 85 million or so unique TCR sequences. Of the 300 to 450 genotyped donors, approximately 81% were placed in the genetic ancestry cluster associated with self-reported Caucasian donors. The aim of the study was to test whether cataloging public T cell receptors could identify signatures of past pathogen exposure. The study profiled the T cell repertoires of some 610 subjects by immunosequencing and related them to cytomegalovirus serostatus. Besides the first cohort of approximately 670 subjects, a separate validation cohort made up of 120 different subjects was used. The study combined high-throughput TCR immunosequencing, statistical association of individual TCRs with disease status, and machine learning to predict cytomegalovirus infection status. A later analysis re-examined previously published TCR beta repertoires from just over 650 donors and added high-resolution HLA genotyping to investigate patterns of TCR occurrence. Rather than using new phenotypic data, the later analysis identified candidate immune exposures from TCR beta sequences and from how often those sequences occurred across donors. An earlier analysis of several hundred of the donors used high-throughput TCR beta sequencing to judge whether each TCR beta V gene segment behaved as functional or pseudogenic. Donor age, sex, ethnicity and CMV serostatus were collected together with the repertoire data. In a later genetic analysis, genome-wide SNP genotypes for about 55% of the roughly 700 donors were used, and that subset was treated as a discovery cohort. Every discovery cohort repertoire had been produced on one sequencing platform. Class I and class II HLA loci were covered by the typing at four-digit resolution. Typing coverage differed by locus: A, B, C, DRB1 and DQB1 were typed in roughly 629-630 donors, DQA1 in roughly 500, DPA1 in nearly 610, and DPB1 in roughly 450. Roughly five DR-DQ haplotypes were handled as single units for association and clustering because linkage in the cohort was strong. Among several hundred genotyped donors of the cohort, an average of roughly 230,000 unique TCR beta nucleotide sequences was sequenced per donor, of which about 20% were non-productive.

V is trimmed back by 7 bases and J by 4 bases, and the junction contains 10 bases that no gene match accounts for. Looking up the germline V gene (reference sequence) yields CDR1 LNHDA and CDR2 SQIVND. The CDR3 starts with the cysteine, ends with the phenylalanine, and has 16 residues. CDR3 DNA only is kept here, 48 bases in frame from base 1. What the work shows at the level of the full study, not this receptor alone: An earlier analysis of approximately 590 of the donors showed that most TCR beta V segments appeared in productive rearrangements either about 87% or about 30% of the time, which broadly matched IMGT annotations. In a later analysis, HLA-associated TCR beta chains showed more clonal expansion and lower generation probabilities than non-associated chains that were equally common. For the cohort, immune exposure information was limited to CMV serostatus. Over 15 rarely observed V segments, including chromosome 9 orphons, were excluded from the earlier analysis of about 600 of the donors because counts were too low. The classifier was reported to diagnose cytomegalovirus status with high specificity and sensitivity in both the original cohort and the validation cohort. The cohort was sequenced for TCR beta chains only, and without alpha or paired-chain data the features that could be detected were limited. The study gave a list of over 150 TCR beta chains associated with cytomegalovirus. Assigning TCR associations to individual alleles was difficult when HLA alleles, especially DR and DQ, strongly co-occurred. Because HLA typing was missing for some donors at each locus, association tests included only the typed subset. Compared with the approximately 670-donor mean, donors in an Asian-associated ancestry cluster had fewer N-insertions in productive TCRs, according to a later genetic analysis. Some IMGT-functional V segments, including TRBV6-2 and TRBV6-3, could not be told apart with the 87-base-pair reads, so those segments were excluded. A later genetic analysis associated a missense DCLRE1C variant with V-gene and J-gene trimming of TCR beta chains, and an independent cohort replicated the association. In a later analysis, the rate of TCR association differed among HLA loci, with DRB1 alleles having the most associated TCRs and HLA-C alleles having the fewest. A further reported finding was that TCR beta sequences accurately predicted the HLA-A and HLA-B alleles for most subjects in the first cohort. A cluster of highly shared sequence variants was judged likely to represent a technical artifact of the sequencing pipeline. In a later analysis, most CMV-associated TCR beta chains were found to appear HLA-restricted, with HLA associations seemingly driven largely by CMV exposure. The presence/absence analyses assumed that sequencing depth was roughly uniform across donors, and that assumption may not be true. A later analysis associated 16,951 TCR beta sequences with specific HLA alleles at a false discovery rate of 0.05. It was suggested by the authors that the approach could potentially be generalized to other disease states and immunological phenotypes. In vitro tests confirmed that a few of the cytomegalovirus-associated TCR beta chains recognize cytomegalovirus antigens. A later analysis reported that several top co-occurrence clusters appeared linked to parvovirus B19, influenza, CMV and Epstein-Barr virus. Most TCR sequences were observed very rarely across donors, whereas some public TCRs were present in many individuals. Linkage disequilibrium might explain the correlated functional status among segregating V segments, but an unknown experimental factor could not be ruled out.

The cohort comprised hundreds of healthy bone marrow donors. Cohort members were all nominally healthy when sampled, although unrecorded immune exposures were likely present. The donor tested CMV seronegative and was one of the 352 seronegative cohort members. Every donor gave a peripheral blood sample, and the peripheral blood mononuclear cells from that sample were used for TCR beta sequencing. The Qiagen DNeasy Blood Extraction Kit was used to extract genomic DNA from the blood cell samples. About this clone itself: Its antigen specificity is not known. Base-call qualities are not available, and no considerably larger clone is one nucleotide away.

Library preparation was by the immunoSEQ multiplex PCR assay. The multiplex PCR relied on a mix of 60 forward primers for TCR Vbeta segments and 13 reverse primers for TCR Jbeta segments. The CDR3 region of rearranged TCR beta genes was amplified from genomic DNA with a multiplex PCR assay. The Illumina HiSeq System was used to sequence the amplified TCR beta libraries as 87-base-pair reads. Regarding the original processing steps: A later analysis tallied roughly 80 million unique TCR beta chains across the approximately 670 repertoires, and some 10 million of those chains were shared by two or more donors. A nearest-neighbor algorithm error-corrected the raw reads and collapsed the reads into unique sequences, merging closely related sequences to remove PCR and sequencing errors. V, D and J gene segments were assigned by aligning CDR3 sequences to IMGT reference sequences. For a sequence to be retained, a match of at least six nucleotides was required to both a V gene segment and a J gene segment. A rearrangement counted as productive if the CDR3 had no stop codons and remained in frame with V and J, and every other rearrangement counted as non-productive. Following IMGT convention, CDR3 was defined as the stretch from the second conserved V-encoded cysteine up to the conserved J-encoded phenylalanine. In an earlier analysis of around 600 of the donors, sequences lacking an unambiguous match to a single V gene segment were excluded. An earlier analysis of some 500 of the donors classified V segments as functional when productive rearrangements were above 56.7% and as segregating when the standard deviation between donors was above 5%. To diagnose cytomegalovirus status from the catalog of TCR beta chain sequences, a statistical classification framework was built. A later analysis assigned V and J genes by comparing TCR nucleotide sequences with IMGT/GENE-DB human TR gene sequences. Using the TCRdist pipeline, a later analysis assigned CDR3 sequences along with most-parsimonious VDJ recombination scenarios. In a later analysis, each TCR beta chain was defined by its CDR3 amino acid sequence together with its V-gene family, and reads lacking a unique V-gene family were excluded. To address suspected cross-contamination and a sequencing artifact, a later analysis removed around 600 highly shared, low-generation-probability nucleotide sequences. In a later analysis, a clonal expansion index was calculated for each public chain from normalized within-repertoire ranks of inferred template counts. Generation probabilities in a later analysis came from a VDJ recombination model fitted to out-of-frame rearrangements, and those results were checked against IGoR. A later analysis scored TCR-TCR, TCR-HLA and TCR-CMV co-occurrence with hypergeometric tests, applying a repertoire-size bias correction to TCR pairs. In a later analysis, false discovery rates were estimated by permuting HLA or CMV assignments 20 times. A later analysis grouped co-occurring TCRs with DBSCAN, adding TCRdist sequence similarity when clustering within HLA-allele-positive subsets. Co-occurrence clustering excluded repertoires with fewer than 30,000 or more than 120,000 public chains, plus five with anomalous nucleotide sharing. The table comes from immuneACCESS by way of TCRdb, which keeps in-frame sequences with V and J called. Part of the clones is missing from these tables; in studies checked, under half for an unresolved V gene and the rest for unknown reasons. From that table come the V and J calls and clone size; the DNA was used to work out D and trimming. The sample includes roughly 150,000 clones, with around 75% observed a single time. The ten biggest clones cover roughly 1.6% of the sample.

This chain joins TRBV19 to TRBJ1-5; TRBD1 agrees with 10 junctional bases. Sequencing was performed on PBMCs. The receptor was isolated from a woman in her forties in good health and CMV-seronegative. This receptor has the CDR3 CASIPGTGVKNQPQHF. Read as DNA, the sequence is TGTGCCAGTATTCCCGGGACAGGGGTTAAGAATCAGCCCCAGCATTTT.